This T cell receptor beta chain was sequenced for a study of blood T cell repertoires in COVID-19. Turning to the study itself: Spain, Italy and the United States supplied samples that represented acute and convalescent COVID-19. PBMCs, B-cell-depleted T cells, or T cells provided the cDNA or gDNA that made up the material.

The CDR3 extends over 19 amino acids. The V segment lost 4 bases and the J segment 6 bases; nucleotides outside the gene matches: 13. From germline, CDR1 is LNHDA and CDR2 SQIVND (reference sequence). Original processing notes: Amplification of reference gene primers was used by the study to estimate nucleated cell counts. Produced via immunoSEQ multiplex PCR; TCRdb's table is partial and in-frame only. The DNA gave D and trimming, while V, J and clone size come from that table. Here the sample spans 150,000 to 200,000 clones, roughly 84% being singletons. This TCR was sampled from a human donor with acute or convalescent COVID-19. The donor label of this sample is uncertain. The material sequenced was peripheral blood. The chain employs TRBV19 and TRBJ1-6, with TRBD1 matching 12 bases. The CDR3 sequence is CASSKTGTGGPMSNSPLHF. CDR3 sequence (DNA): TGTGCCAGTAGTAAGACCGGGACAGGGGGCCCAATGAGTAATTCACCCCTCCACTTT.